These 30 T cell receptor beta chains came from one sample sequenced in a study of cytomegalovirus exposure and HLA in healthy donors (TCRdb year 2017). Libraries were built with the immunoSEQ multiplex PCR assay. For the multiplex PCR, a mixture combining 60 forward primers for TCR Vbeta segments and 13 reverse primers for TCR Jbeta segments was used. The clones in this table, taken by TCRdb from immuneACCESS, are in-frame only. Not every clone is retained; where verified, under half of the shortfall comes from an unresolved V gene, and the cause of the rest is unknown. The sample includes approximately 290,000 clones, with 80% observed a single time. In total, the top ten clones hold about 0.3% of the sample. The sample comprised PBMCs. These receptors came from a girl aged 2-15 years in good health and CMV-seronegative.

This clone showed up just a few times. The J gene is TRBJ2-2, the V gene TRBV7-2; 8 positions agree with TRBD1. The length of the CDR3 is 15 residues. Germline CDR1 and CDR2: SGHTA and FQGNSA. Germline trimming cut 2 bases from V and 2 bases from J; bases unmatched to any gene: 1. The CDR3 spells CASSLTGGNTGELFF. In nucleotides, the CDR3 is TGTGCCAGCAGCTTAACAGGGGGTAACACCGGGGAGCTGTTTTTT.

V and J are TRBV5-1 and TRBJ1-2; D possibly corresponds to TRBD1 (6 bases). V dropped 4 bases and J dropped 1 base, with 8 bases sitting between them. The germline gives CDR1 SGHRS, CDR2 YFSETQ. This CDR3 is 13 amino acids long. Here the CDR3 reads CASSRTVNYGYTF. Here the CDR3 DNA reads TGCGCCAGCAGCAGGACAGTTAACTATGGCTACACCTTC.

The chain links TRBV7-9 to TRBJ1-3, with TRBD1 identical over 7 bases. In germline, CDR1 is SEHNR, CDR2 FQNEAQ (reference sequence). There are 18 residues in the CDR3. Trimming removed 5 bases from V and 0 bases from J; junction bases left unmatched: 13. CDR3: CASSLPGDSYYSGNTIYF. The CDR3 DNA reads TGTGCCAGCAGCCTCCCGGGGGACAGCTATTACTCTGGAAACACCATATATTTT.

The chain uses TRBV5-4 and TRBJ2-1; 9 bases map to TRBD2. CDR1 SGHNT and CDR2 YYREEE come from the germline V gene (reference sequence). The CDR3 spans 15 residues. J lost 2 bases, V lost 1 base, and 1 base had no gene match. CDR3 coding DNA: TGTGCCAGCAGCTTGCGCGGGAGGGCCTACAATGAGCAGTTCTTC. Protein product: CASSLRGRAYNEQFF.

CDR3 in amino acids: CASSFRLTYNEQFF. CDR3 DNA sequence: TGTGCCAGCAGTTTCCGACTGACTTACAATGAGCAGTTCTTC. The chain links TRBV28 to TRBJ2-1; D is ambiguous. The germline V gene encodes CDR1 MDHEN and CDR2 SYDVKM. This CDR3 is 14 amino acids long. Trimming cost V 3 bases and J 4 bases, with 10 bases left between them.

This clone appeared a few times. The V and J genes are TRBV5-1 and TRBJ2-5; 7 bases align to TRBD1. The DNA matches TRBJ2-7 better at its end, which makes the J call doubtful. The germline V gene has CDR1 SGHRS and CDR2 YFSETQ. The CDR3 is made up of 13 amino acids. The CDR3 sequence is CASSSGQVLEQYF. CDR3 nucleotide sequence: TGCGCCAGCAGCTCCGGACAGGTACTCGAGCAGTACTTC.

This clone has just a few counts. The chain recombines TRBV15 with TRBJ1-5; 7 nucleotides line up with TRBD1. The CDR3 is 16 amino acids. With V trimmed by 2 bases and J by 4 bases, 8 bases remained unmatched. Germline values: CDR1 LNHNV, CDR2 YYDKDF (reference sequence). The CDR3 region has the DNA TGTGCCACCAGCAGATTCCGGGACAGCCTTAATCAGCCCCAGCATTTT. Encoded protein: CATSRFRDSLNQPQHF. The full variable domain, rest sourced from reference TRBV15 and TRBJ1-5, is DAMVIQNPRYQVTQFGKPVTLSCSQTLNHNVMYWYQQKSSQAPKLLFHYYDKDFNNEADTPDNFQSRRPNTSFCFLDIRSPGLGDTAMYLCATSRFRDSLNQPQHFGDGTRLSIL.

The chain has TRBV28 and TRBJ1-5, with D maybe TRBD1 (6 bases). The CDR3 extends over 16 amino acids. The germline gives CDR1 MDHEN, CDR2 SYDVKM. The V end lost 9 bases, the J end lost 1 base, and 19 bases lay between the germline ends. In DNA form, the CDR3 reads TGTGCCAGTATACCTAATACAGGGCACAGCAATCAGCCCCAGCATTTT. Translation: CASIPNTGHSNQPQHF.

This clone was found once. The V and J genes are TRBV2 and TRBJ2-5, with D maybe TRBD2 (6 bases). Germline assignment: CDR1 SNHLY and CDR2 FYNNEI. Trimming took 9 bases from V and 1 from J, leaving 21 bases between them. The CDR3 is 16 amino acids. The DNA for the CDR3 is TGTGCCAGTCGACCGGAGGCGGGGAAAATCCAAGAGACCCAGTACTTC. Amino acid sequence: CASRPEAGKIQETQYF.

This chain uses TRBV19 with TRBJ1-4, with 12 bases aligning to TRBD1. With 7 bases clipped from V and 7 bases from J, the junction kept 7 bases outside the gene matches. Germline loops: CDR1 LNHDA, CDR2 SQIVND (reference sequence). The CDR3 has 15 amino acids. CDR3 residues: CASTTGTGGREKLFF. In DNA, the CDR3 is TGTGCCAGTACAACCGGGACAGGGGGCCGTGAAAAACTGTTTTTT.

Concerning this clone: One junction end does not reproduce the germline sequence, and a read error may be involved. The V call is TRBV7-9, the J call TRBJ2-1; TRBD2 aligns across 7 bases. Germline CDR1 reads SEHNR; CDR2 reads FQNEAQ (reference sequence). The CDR3 is 16 amino acids. This CDR3 is CSSSSLRGSMSNEQFF. The CDR3 DNA reads TGTTCCAGCAGCTCGCTTCGCGGGAGTATGTCAAATGAGCAGTTCTTC.

This clone appeared once. This sample includes further DNA sequences coding for the same CDR3. This chain joins TRBV6-5 and TRBJ2-5; possibly TRBD1 for D (5 bases). The germline V and J ends were trimmed by 8 bases and 4 bases, with 8 bases remaining between them. The CDR3 covers 11 residues. The V gene's germline CDR1 is MNHEY and CDR2 SVGAGI. For the CDR3, the DNA is TGTGCCAGCGCAAGGGGAGAGACCCAGTACTTC. Protein product: CASARGETQYF.

The chain uses TRBV5-8 and TRBJ2-3; D is perhaps TRBD1 (5 bases). CDR1 and CDR2 (germline): SGHTS, YDEGEE. The CDR3 is 16 amino acids. Trimming took off 6 bases at V and 2 bases at J, with 19 bases between the two ends. DNA of the CDR3: TGTGCCAGCACCTCGGTCAGGGCAGGGTACACAGATACGCAGTATTTT. Protein: CASTSVRAGYTDTQYF. Drawing the rest from reference TRBV5-8 and TRBJ2-3, the complete variable domain is EAGVTQSPTHLIKTRGQQATLRCSPISGHTSVYWYQQALGLGLQFLLWYDEGEERNRGNFPPRFSGRQFPNYSSELNVNALELEDSALYLCASTSVRAGYTDTQYFGPGTRLTVL.

In this sample, this clone turned up a few times. V and J are TRBV7-9 and TRBJ1-4; D remains unclear. Trimming stripped 4 bases from V and 4 bases from J, with 19 bases between. This CDR3 region has 17 residues. Germline V gene lookup returns CDR1 SEHNR and CDR2 FQNEAQ (reference sequence). The CDR3 reads CASSYRSGYGSNEKLFF. CDR3 coding DNA: TGTGCCAGCAGCTACCGCTCCGGCTATGGGAGTAATGAAAAACTGTTTTTT.

The chain combines TRBV11-2 with TRBJ2-2; no firm D call. Trimming removed 1 base from V and 6 bases from J, with 15 bases in between. CDR1 is SGHAT, CDR2 FQNNGV, per germline. The CDR3 covers 16 residues. CDR3 in amino acids: CASSLGLSGFPGELFF. The DNA of the CDR3 is TGTGCCAGCAGCTTAGGGCTCTCAGGATTCCCCGGGGAGCTGTTTTTT.

The chain links TRBV29-1 to TRBJ2-2; 7 bases map to TRBD1. The V segment lost 5 bases and the J segment 5 bases; nucleotides outside the gene matches: 8. CDR3 length: 14 amino acids. The germline gives CDR1 SQVTM, CDR2 ANQGSEA. Here the CDR3 reads CSVQKGAGTGELFF. The CDR3 DNA reads TGCAGCGTTCAAAAGGGGGCCGGGACCGGGGAGCTGTTTTTT.

The chain uses TRBV13 and TRBJ1-2, with D maybe TRBD1 (5 bases). CDR1 is PRHDT, CDR2 FYEKMQ, per germline (reference sequence). This CDR3 contains 16 residues. The V end lost 5 bases, the J end lost 1 base, and 17 bases lay between the germline ends. CDR3 sequence: CASSPTTGTVNYGYTF. In DNA form, the CDR3 reads TGTGCCAGCAGCCCAACAACCGGGACTGTTAACTATGGCTACACCTTC.

J is TRBJ1-2 and V is TRBV5-6, with 10 nucleotides matching TRBD1. Trimming removed 2 bases from V and 9 bases from J; junction bases left unmatched: 10. Germline V gene sequence: CDR1 SGHDT, CDR2 YYEEEE. This CDR3 contains 15 residues. CDR3 in DNA: TGTGCCAGCAGCTTTTTTCCCAGACAGGGGGCTAGCTACACCTTC. Its translation is CASSFFPRQGASYTF.

The genes are TRBV28 and TRBJ1-1; D remains ambiguous. From germline, CDR1 is MDHEN and CDR2 SYDVKM. V was clipped by 1 base and J by 4 bases, with 7 bases between them. This CDR3 contains 13 residues. The CDR3 sequence is CASSLYGGTEAFF. The CDR3 DNA sequence: TGTGCCAGCAGTTTATATGGAGGCACTGAAGCTTTCTTT.

This sequence joins TRBV28 and TRBJ1-3; tentatively, D is TRBD1 (5 bases). The CDR3 covers 13 residues. V dropped 5 bases and J dropped 7 bases, with 12 bases sitting between them. In germline, CDR1 is MDHEN, CDR2 SYDVKM. CDR3 sequence (DNA): TGTGCCAGCAGTACATCAGGGATGAACACCATATATTTT. It specifies CASSTSGMNTIYF.

V usage is TRBV5-1 and J usage is TRBJ2-1, with D possibly being TRBD1 (5 bases). This CDR3 has 15 amino acids. Germline V gene sequence: CDR1 SGHRS, CDR2 YFSETQ. Trimming left V 0 bases short and J 0 bases short, with 7 bases between. CDR3 sequence reads: CASSLEGISYNEQFF. The CDR3 bases are TGCGCCAGCAGCTTGGAGGGGATCTCCTACAATGAGCAGTTCTTC.

The chain combines TRBV29-1 with TRBJ2-5; 13 nucleotides agree with TRBD2. Losses at the gene ends were 6 bases for V and 4 bases for J; bases not matched to a gene: 11. The CDR3 extends over 16 amino acids. Germline values: CDR1 SQVTM, CDR2 ANQGSEA. The CDR3 protein is CSVNRGLAGELETQYF. CDR3 nucleotide sequence: TGCAGCGTCAACCGCGGACTAGCGGGAGAGTTAGAGACCCAGTACTTC.

This sequence joins TRBV28 and TRBJ1-5; 9 nucleotides line up with TRBD1. The V gene's germline CDR1 is MDHEN and CDR2 SYDVKM. V lost 5 bases to trimming and J lost 8 bases; unmatched junction nucleotides: 10. This CDR3 has 15 residues. The CDR3 sequence: CASSTLHRGRKPQHF. The CDR3 DNA reads TGTGCCAGCAGTACGCTGCACAGGGGGCGAAAGCCCCAGCATTTT.

The chain combines TRBV7-6 with TRBJ2-1; D is unresolved. CDR3 length: 14 amino acids. The V gene lost 2 bases and the J gene lost 7 bases, with 12 bases spanning the gap. Germline lookup yields CDR1 SGHVS and CDR2 FNYEAQ. CDR3 in DNA: TGTGCCAGCAGCTTACGGAGATCTTCTAATGAGCAGTTCTTC. Translation: CASSLRRSSNEQFF.

V is TRBV5-4 and J is TRBJ1-1, with D uncertain. Trimming removed 1 base at V and 1 base at J, with 8 bases between. CDR3 length: 14 residues. Germline V lookup: CDR1 SGHNT, CDR2 YYREEE (reference sequence). The DNA of the CDR3 is TGTGCCAGCAGCTTGAAATCCGGGAACACTGAAGCTTTCTTT. The encoded protein is CASSLKSGNTEAFF.

The gene calls are TRBV11-1 and TRBJ2-5; unclear D gene. The CDR3 totals 12 residues. Trimming left V 4 bases short and J 6 bases short, with 9 bases between. Germline V gene lookup returns CDR1 SGHAT and CDR2 FQDESV (reference sequence). The CDR3 protein is CASSSDMQTQYF. DNA of the CDR3: TGTGCCAGCAGCTCTGACATGCAGACCCAGTACTTC.

V gene TRBV7-9 combines with J gene TRBJ2-5; unclear D gene. Germline V gene lookup returns CDR1 SEHNR and CDR2 FQNEAQ (reference sequence). The CDR3 totals 14 residues. Trimming took off 0 bases at V and 0 bases at J, with 5 bases between the two ends. The CDR3 DNA reads as TGTGCCAGCAGCTTAGCACAGTACCAAGAGACCCAGTACTTC. Its protein is CASSLAQYQETQYF. Supplemented by reference TRBV7-9 and TRBJ2-5, the full variable domain reads DTGVSQNPRHKITKRGQNVTFRCDPISEHNRLYWYRQTLGQGPEFLTYFQNEAQLEKSRLLSDRFSAERPKGSFSTLEIQRTEQGDSAMYLCASSLAQYQETQYFGPGTRLLVL.

The rearrangement links TRBV9 to TRBJ1-2; a weak D match, TRBD1 (6 bases). The CDR3 totals 12 residues. The V gene lost 5 bases and the J gene lost 8 bases, with 13 bases spanning the gap. From germline, CDR1 is SGDLS and CDR2 YYNGEE. CDR3 nucleotides: TGTGCCAGCAGTAACAGGGTTGACGGCTACACCTTC. This codes for CASSNRVDGYTF.

This clone has just one count. This rearrangement joins TRBV28 to TRBJ2-3, with 7 bases fitting TRBD1. V gave up 5 bases and J gave up 2 bases; unmatched junction bases: 7. The CDR3 runs 15 residues. Germline V lookup: CDR1 MDHEN, CDR2 SYDVKM. The CDR3 protein is CASSRGDRDTDTQYF. The CDR3, as DNA: TGTGCCAGCAGTCGTGGGGACAGAGACACAGATACGCAGTATTTT.

This clone was counted between two and nine times. CDR3 protein: CASSSRQGPMNTEAFF. The CDR3 DNA reads TGTGCCAGCAGTAGCAGACAGGGACCCATGAACACTGAAGCTTTCTTT. V usage is TRBV28 and J usage is TRBJ1-1, with 7 bases identical to TRBD1. This CDR3 is built from 16 residues. Trimming cost V 5 bases and J 0 bases; bases outside gene matches: 9. In germline, CDR1 is MDHEN, CDR2 SYDVKM.